Below are 3 T cell receptor beta chains sequenced from a single sample in a study of blood T cell repertoires in COVID-19 (dated by TCRdb to between 2020 and 2021). Library preparation employed the immunoSEQ multiplex PCR assay. TCRdb holds this immuneACCESS table with in-frame rearrangements only. Some clones are missing; in checked studies, unresolved V genes explain under half, and the rest has no known cause. Counted in this sample were around 300,000 clones; roughly nine tenths of them appeared once. The ten largest clones capture about 1.7% of the sample. The sequencing input was PBMCs or T cells enriched from blood (not recorded which). Receptors were obtained from a woman between 35 and 50 years old who had recovered from COVID-19.

The rearrangement joins TRBV11-2 to TRBJ2-5, with TRBD2 identical over 8 bases. The CDR3 is made up of 15 amino acids. After removal of 2 bases from V and 5 bases from J, the junction contained 7 bases not matched to a gene. Germline V gene data show CDR1 as SGHAT and CDR2 as FQNNGV. Here the CDR3 DNA reads TGTGCCAGCAGCTTAATGTCGGGGGGGGTGGAGACCCAGTACTTC. Translating gives CASSLMSGGVETQYF.

The chain has TRBV19 and TRBJ1-4; D remains ambiguous. Between the trimmed V and J ends, which lost 3 bases and 8 bases, there was a span of 10 bases. This CDR3 spans 13 amino acids. Per germline, CDR1 LNHDA and CDR2 SQIVND (reference sequence). CDR3 DNA: TGTGCCAGTAGTATGACAACCCTCGAAAAACTGTTTTTT. As protein: CASSMTTLEKLFF.

The J gene is TRBJ2-2, the V gene TRBV5-1, with 9 bases fitting TRBD1. CDR1 is SGHRS, CDR2 YFSETQ, per germline. V lost 4 bases to trimming and J lost 3 bases; unmatched junction nucleotides: 10. The CDR3 totals 17 residues. The CDR3 here is CASSKGPGQGDTGELFF. CDR3 coding DNA: TGCGCCAGCAGCAAGGGTCCGGGACAGGGAGACACCGGGGAGCTGTTTTTT.